The clone carrying this TCR beta chain showed up just a few times. Its antigen is not identified. This sample was taken from a study of identical twins. Every one of the donors was a healthy Caucasian. Carrying unique molecular identifiers, the cDNA also gained a universal primer site through template switching. TCRdb recomputed calls from the 5' RACE reads with MiXCR, one row per CDR3 protein. The sample shows some 570,000 distinct CDR3 sequences, approximately 20% of them seen only once. The V segment lost 6 bases and the J segment 1 base; nucleotides outside the gene matches: 6. The CDR3 contains 14 residues. Germline CDR1 DFQATT, CDR2 SNEGSKA (reference sequence). The study, taken as a whole, reports: Those out-of-frame alpha sequences shared by twins showed an excess of low generation probability.

A further study also used this sample, focusing on yellow fever vaccine responses in identical twins.

This chain uses TRBV20-1 with TRBJ2-3; 8 nucleotides match TRBD2. The source is a woman under 30 in good health. The sequenced material came from CD4+ T cells sorted from blood. The DNA of the CDR3 is TGCAGTGCACCCAGCGGGAGCCGCACAGATACGCAGTATTTT. As protein: CSAPSGSRTDTQYF.